A single sample gave rise to the 11 T cell receptor beta chains below, sequenced in a study of cytomegalovirus exposure and HLA in healthy donors. Both 60 Vbeta primers and 13 Jbeta primers went into the PCR. This table comes from immunoSEQ multiplex PCR, and its TCRdb copy is limited to in-frame clones, with some not included. The sample lists some 160,000 clones; about 80% were seen once. Material: PBMCs. The receptors were gathered from a man aged 55 to 70 in good health and CMV-seronegative.

The chain carries TRBV7-9 and TRBJ1-2; D possibly corresponds to TRBD1 (5 bases). V lost 0 bases and J 2 bases, leaving 7 bases between the germline ends. This CDR3 comprises 14 residues. The germline CDR1 and CDR2 sequences are SEHNR and FQNEAQ (reference sequence). The CDR3 here is CASSLAAGNYGYTF. The DNA of the CDR3 is TGTGCCAGCAGCTTAGCCGCAGGGAACTATGGCTACACCTTC. The full variable domain, with the rest looked up from reference TRBV7-9 and TRBJ1-2, is DTGVSQNPRHKITKRGQNVTFRCDPISEHNRLYWYRQTLGQGPEFLTYFQNEAQLEKSRLLSDRFSAERPKGSFSTLEIQRTEQGDSAMYLCASSLAAGNYGYTFGSGTRLTVV.

This chain connects TRBV9 to TRBJ2-2; 10 nucleotides align to TRBD2. V was clipped by 7 bases and J by 3 bases; unmatched bases: 3. The V gene's germline CDR1 is SGDLS and CDR2 YYNGEE. CDR3 size: 14 residues. CDR3 DNA: TGTGCCAGCGGCGGACTAGCGGACACCGGGGAGCTGTTTTTT. This gives the protein CASGGLADTGELFF.

This chain links TRBV10-1 with TRBJ1-1, with D possibly TRBD1 on 5 matching bases. CDR1 is WNHNN, CDR2 SYGVQD, per germline (reference sequence). CDR3 size: 14 residues. The V and J ends lost 6 bases and 3 bases respectively, with 14 bases between them. The CDR3 region has the DNA TGCGCCAGCAGAGCCTCGGGGGAATACACTGAAGCTTTCTTT. This encodes CASRASGEYTEAFF.

In its sample, this clone was seen once. The CDR3 sequence is CASSSREGETQYF. CDR3 nucleotide sequence: TGCGCCAGCAGTTCGCGGGAGGGGGAGACCCAGTACTTC. V is TRBV4-1 and J is TRBJ2-5; 9 nucleotides align to TRBD2. Germline V lookup: CDR1 MGHRA, CDR2 YSYEKL. The CDR3 sequence is 13 residues long. V lost 6 bases, J lost 5 bases, and 4 bases stayed unmatched.

The rearrangement links TRBV5-1 to TRBJ2-1; D unresolved. The V and J ends lost 3 bases and 4 bases respectively, with 14 bases between them. This CDR3 is built from 15 residues. Germline CDR1 reads SGHRS; CDR2 reads YFSETQ. CDR3 residues: CASSYSPRAYNEQFF. The CDR3 coding sequence is TGCGCCAGCAGCTATAGTCCGCGTGCTTACAATGAGCAGTTCTTC.

The chain couples TRBV7-8 to TRBJ2-7, with TRBD2 identical over 10 bases. The CDR3 covers 15 residues. Germline CDR1 SGHVS, CDR2 FQNEAQ. Losses at the gene ends were 5 bases for V and 2 bases for J; bases not matched to a gene: 6. Here the CDR3 reads CASSPRTSGPYEQYF. As DNA, the CDR3 is TGTGCCAGCAGCCCGAGGACTAGCGGTCCCTACGAGCAGTACTTC.

The rearrangement joins TRBV16 to TRBJ2-5, with D possibly TRBD2 on 6 matching bases. CDR1 and CDR2 from the germline V gene are KGHSY and FQNENV. The V gene lost 4 bases and the J gene lost 1 base, with 13 bases spanning the gap. The CDR3 length is 15 residues. This chain's CDR3 is CASSPSRGPQETQYF. The CDR3 nucleotides are TGTGCCAGCAGCCCTTCGCGGGGACCCCAAGAGACCCAGTACTTC.

The V call is TRBV28, the J call TRBJ2-7, with 11 bases lining up with TRBD2. The CDR3 sequence is 15 residues long. Germline assignment: CDR1 MDHEN and CDR2 SYDVKM. The ends lost 5 bases at V and 2 bases at J; junction bases unmatched: 5. This chain's CDR3 is CASSPPSGGPYEQYF. CDR3 in DNA: TGTGCCAGCAGTCCTCCTAGCGGGGGGCCCTACGAGCAGTACTTC.

The CDR3 loop reads CASSYLQGGNTIYF. The CDR3, as DNA: TGTGCCAGCAGTTACCTACAGGGAGGAAACACCATATATTTT. The V call is TRBV6-5, the J call TRBJ1-3; tentative D call: TRBD1 (6 bases). Germline V lookup: CDR1 MNHEY, CDR2 SVGAGI. The CDR3 has 14 amino acids. V was trimmed by 2 bases and J by 4 bases, leaving 9 bases between them.

This chain links TRBV5-6 with TRBJ2-2; 9 nucleotides align to TRBD2. Germline CDR1 and CDR2: SGHDT and YYEEEE. This CDR3 comprises 14 residues. The junction had 4 bases not matched to a gene; V was cut back by 0 bases and J by 10 bases. Here the CDR3 reads CASSLVSGGMELFF. The CDR3 DNA reads TGTGCCAGCAGCTTGGTTAGCGGGGGCATGGAGCTGTTTTTT.

This rearrangement joins TRBV5-4 to TRBJ2-2; D is unclear. V was cut by 2 bases and J by 4 bases, with 15 bases left in between. Per the germline V gene, CDR1 is SGHNT and CDR2 is YYREEE (reference sequence). This CDR3 comprises 16 residues. Written as DNA, the CDR3 is TGTGCCAGCAGCTTAGTAGGAAAACCGGGCACCGGGGAGCTGTTTTTT. This translates into CASSLVGKPGTGELFF.